One and the same sample provided the 21 T cell receptor beta chains below, sequenced in a study of regulatory T cells in long-lasting Graves disease. Time point defined: newly diagnosed GD, antithyroid drugs for less than 3 months. The TCR library was made from RNA that had been extracted from PBMCs in TRIzol. The TCR beta library used iRepertoire HTBI primers with Arm-PCR amplification of CDR3. From the multiplex PCR reads, TCRdb called clonotypes with MiXCR, one entry per CDR3 protein. The sample has roughly 610,000 distinct CDR3 sequences; around 15% are singletons. These sequences were also reported in another study, on T cells in Graves' hyperthyroidism and ophthalmopathy.

The material sequenced was peripheral blood mononuclear cells (PBMCs), taken at new diagnosis, from a patient treated with antithyroid drugs. These receptors were obtained from a woman under 40 with Graves disease.

The rearrangement links TRBV7-6 to TRBJ2-5; tentatively, D is TRBD1 or TRBD2 (5 bases each). In germline, CDR1 is SGHVS, CDR2 FNYEAQ. V was shortened by 4 bases and J by 4 bases, with 16 bases between the two germline ends. The CDR3 runs to 15 residues. CDR3 loop: CASSSGTVVGETQYF. In nucleotides, the CDR3 is TGTGCCAGCAGCTCCGGGACGGTGGTGGGAGAGACCCAGTACTTC.

This clonotype occurred a few times. This rearrangement joins TRBV6-4 to TRBJ2-1, with a weak D call TRBD2 (6 bases). V was cut by 4 bases and J by 0 bases, with 7 bases left in between. CDR1 and CDR2 (germline): MRHNA, SNTAGT. This CDR3 has 14 residues. As DNA, the CDR3 is TGTGCCAGCAGTGGCGGGAACTCCTACAATGAGCAGTTCTTC. This translates into CASSGGNSYNEQFF.

A remark on this clonotype: Mismatch with germline at one junction end may stem from a read error. The gene calls are TRBV7-9 and TRBJ2-7; D unresolved. In germline, CDR1 is SEHNR, CDR2 FQNEAQ (reference sequence). This CDR3 is 11 amino acids long. The CDR3 DNA reads as TGTGCCAGCAGCTTATCCTGCGAGCAGTACTTC. It yields the protein CASSLSCEQYF. Drawing the rest from reference TRBV7-9 and TRBJ2-7, the complete variable domain is DTGVSQNPRHKITKRGQNVTFRCDPISEHNRLYWYRQTLGQGPEFLTYFQNEAQLEKSRLLSDRFSAERPKGSFSTLEIQRTEQGDSAMYLCASSLSCEQYFGPGTRLTVT.

This clonotype was counted ten times or more. V and J are TRBV28 and TRBJ1-5; D unresolved. CDR1 and CDR2 from the germline V gene are MDHEN and SYDVKM. The CDR3 length is 12 residues. Trimming took off 8 bases at V and 5 bases at J, with 10 bases between the two ends. The CDR3 reads CASQYRHQPQHF. In DNA, the CDR3 is TGTGCCAGCCAGTATCGCCATCAGCCCCAGCATTTT.

The V gene is TRBV3-1, the J gene TRBJ2-1, with TRBD2 identical over 10 bases. J was trimmed by 12 bases and V by 4 bases; bases with no gene match: 15. This CDR3 has 16 residues. Germline loops: CDR1 LGHDT, CDR2 YNNKEL (reference sequence). This CDR3 is CASSLGTGTSVEWQFF. For the CDR3, the DNA is TGTGCCAGCAGCCTTGGCACCGGGACTAGCGTTGAGTGGCAGTTCTTC.

This clonotype was found a few times. A junction end diverges from the germline sequence, so it may reflect a read error. The rearrangement links TRBV11-2 to TRBJ1-1, with D hard to call. CDR3 length: 13 amino acids. Germline CDR1 reads SGHAT; CDR2 reads FQNNGV. The CDR3 nucleotides read TGCGCCAGCAGCCCCTTGAGGAGCTATGAAGCTTTCTTT. Its protein is CASSPLRSYEAFF.

The V and J genes are TRBV30 and TRBJ2-1; D unclear. V was cut by 2 bases and J by 7 bases, with 6 bases left in between. The CDR3 runs 11 residues. Germline lookup yields CDR1 GTSNPN and CDR2 SVGIG (reference sequence). The CDR3 sequence: CAWSPRNEQFF. CDR3 in DNA: TGTGCCTGGAGTCCAAGGAATGAGCAGTTCTTC.

This clonotype was observed a handful of times. The chain uses TRBV3-1 and TRBJ2-1, with 7 bases lining up with TRBD2. In germline, CDR1 is LGHDT, CDR2 YNNKEL (reference sequence). V lost 4 bases to trimming and J lost 7 bases; unmatched junction nucleotides: 10. CDR3 length: 15 amino acids. As DNA, the CDR3 is TGTGCCAGCAGCCCACGGGCTAGCGGATTTAATGAGCAGTTCTTC. Its translation: CASSPRASGFNEQFF.

This clonotype occurred many times. V and J are TRBV5-1 and TRBJ1-1; D gene ambiguous. The CDR3 contains 13 residues. Trimming stripped 0 bases from V and 2 bases from J, with 5 bases between. Germline lookup yields CDR1 SGHRS and CDR2 YFSETQ. This chain's CDR3 is CASSLGINTEAFF. The CDR3 nucleotides read TGCGCCAGCAGCTTGGGGATAAACACTGAAGCTTTCTTT.

This clonotype was counted many times. V gene TRBV2 combines with J gene TRBJ1-4; D gene ambiguous. Germline V CDR1 and CDR2: SNHLY, FYNNEI. V lost 8 bases, J lost 8 bases, and 15 bases lay in between. The length of the CDR3 is 13 residues. The CDR3 DNA reads TGTGCCAGCGGCCCCCAAACGAGGGAAAAACTGTTTTTT. Translated, it gives CASGPQTREKLFF.

This clonotype was observed at least ten times. The chain uses TRBV2 and TRBJ2-7, with D unclear. The CDR3 runs to 13 residues. The germline CDR1 and CDR2 sequences are SNHLY and FYNNEI. V was shortened by 9 bases and J by 0 bases, with 12 bases between the two germline ends. DNA of the CDR3: TGTGCCAGTCTCCCGATTTCCTCCTACGAGCAGTACTTC. Translation: CASLPISSYEQYF.

This clonotype was recorded a few times. The chain recombines TRBV10-3 with TRBJ2-2; perhaps TRBD1 as D (7 bases). The V end lost 10 bases, the J end lost 7 bases, and 13 bases lay between the germline ends. The CDR3 is made up of 12 amino acids. Germline V CDR1 and CDR2: ENHRY, SYGVKD. CDR3 loop: CATRQGGGELFF. The CDR3, as DNA: TGTGCCACCAGGCAGGGGGGCGGGGAGCTGTTTTTT.

This clonotype has only a few counts. The chain links TRBV18 to TRBJ1-5; 9 nucleotides align to TRBD1. The CDR3 consists of 13 residues. The germline gives CDR1 KGHSH, CDR2 LQKENI. V was clipped by 8 bases and J by 5 bases; unmatched bases: 4. CDR3 in amino acids: CASTQGADQPQHF. The CDR3 bases are TGTGCCAGCACACAGGGGGCGGATCAGCCCCAGCATTTT.

As regards this clonotype: Possible read error: a much larger clone is one base away. The chain recombines TRBV28 with TRBJ2-2, with D perhaps given as TRBD1 or TRBD2 (5 bases each). Germline assignment: CDR1 MDHEN and CDR2 SYDVKM. CDR3 length equals 17 residues. CDR3 amino acids: CAGRNLPGRPGTGELFF. For the CDR3, the DNA is TGTGCCGGCAGAAATCTACCGGGACGCCCGGGCACCGGGGAGCTGTTTTTT.

This clonotype showed up many times. The chain uses TRBV12-3 or TRBV12-4 and TRBJ1-2; D not certain. The V end lost 7 bases, the J end lost 8 bases, and 20 bases lay between the germline ends. The CDR3 totals 14 residues. The CDR3 region has the DNA TGTGCCAGCAACCTTAGGATGACCTCGGAGGGCTACACCTTC. Translating gives CASNLRMTSEGYTF.

V usage is TRBV19 and J usage is TRBJ1-2; 8 bases line up with TRBD1. After removal of 9 bases from V and 1 base from J, the junction contained 7 bases not matched to a gene. CDR1 LNHDA and CDR2 SQIVND come from the germline V gene (reference sequence). The CDR3 extends over 14 amino acids. The CDR3, as DNA: TGTGCCAGCAGGGACGGACAGGGTAACTATGGCTACACCTTC. This encodes CASRDGQGNYGYTF.

This clonotype was detected a few times. The chain uses TRBV3-1 and TRBJ2-1; tentatively, D is TRBD2 (6 bases). The CDR3 covers 15 residues. CDR1 is LGHDT, CDR2 YNNKEL, per germline (reference sequence). V was cut by 4 bases and J by 5 bases, with 15 bases left in between. CDR3 residues: CASSRLDWGDNEQFF. CDR3 sequence (DNA): TGTGCCAGCAGCCGTCTCGATTGGGGGGACAATGAGCAGTTCTTC.

CDR3 amino acids: CASSQESRAPYEQYF. The CDR3 DNA reads as TGCGCCAGCAGCCAAGAGTCCAGGGCGCCCTACGAGCAGTACTTC. V usage is TRBV4-1 and J usage is TRBJ2-7, with a possible D match to TRBD1 (5 bases). The V and J ends lost 0 bases and 2 bases respectively, with 11 bases between them. The CDR3 consists of 15 residues. The V gene's germline CDR1 is MGHRA and CDR2 YSYEKL.

This clonotype was seen repeatedly, ten times or more. This rearrangement joins TRBV14 to TRBJ1-1, with no clear D. The germline V gene has CDR1 SGHDN and CDR2 FVKESK. With 3 bases removed from V and 1 base from J, the gap between germline ends came to 6 bases. CDR3 length equals 13 residues. CDR3 nucleotide sequence: TGTGCCAGCAGCCAGCTACCGAACACTGAAGCTTTCTTT. Translation gives CASSQLPNTEAFF.

This clonotype was seen at least ten times. This chain uses TRBV3-1 with TRBJ1-2; the D gene is possibly TRBD1 (6 bases). Trimming shortened V by 4 bases and J by 7 bases, and 16 bases separated the two germline ends. CDR1 is LGHDT and CDR2 is YNNKEL in the germline V gene (reference sequence). The CDR3 totals 14 residues. This CDR3 reads CASSPMAGDVGYTF. The CDR3 nucleotides read TGTGCCAGCAGCCCGATGGCAGGGGATGTTGGCTACACCTTC.

This clonotype was recorded many times. The chain carries TRBV2 and TRBJ1-2; TRBD1 matches at 9 bases. Per germline, CDR1 SNHLY and CDR2 FYNNEI. The V gene end was trimmed by 6 bases and the J gene end by 6 bases; junction bases not matched to a gene: 5. The CDR3 is made up of 13 amino acids. The chain's CDR3 is CASRGQGLNGYTF. The CDR3 DNA sequence: TGTGCCAGCAGGGGACAGGGTTTGAATGGCTACACCTTC.